The sequence of this T cell receptor beta chain was determined in a study of blood T cell repertoires in COVID-19. About the research overall: Researchers got acute and convalescent COVID-19 samples from the United States, Italy and Spain. Sources were T cells, B-cell-depleted T cells, or PBMCs; the material itself was cDNA or gDNA.

Original methodology: Counts of nucleated cells, estimated from reference gene primer amplification, were obtained. Only in-frame clones appear in the TCRdb table, and some are missing; sequencing was by immunoSEQ multiplex PCR. Clone size and V and J calls were adopted from that table, with D and trimming inferred from the DNA. The data contain over 600,000 clones, 70% to 90% of them singletons. The V end lost 4 bases, the J end lost 2 bases, and 11 bases lay between the germline ends. The length of the CDR3 is 15 residues. Germline values: CDR1 MNHEY, CDR2 SVGAGI. Material for sequencing was peripheral blood. The receptor was derived from a woman aged 18-35 years with acute or convalescent COVID-19. This chain connects TRBV6-5 to TRBJ2-2; D not resolved. The CDR3, as DNA: TGTGCCAGCAGTTCCGCCGGGTTCAACACCGGGGAGCTGTTTTTT. Amino acid sequence: CASSSAGFNTGELFF.